This T cell receptor beta chain was documented in a study of T cell responses to AZD1222 COVID-19 vaccine. Per germline, CDR1 LGHNA and CDR2 YSLEER. CDR3 size: 15 residues. V was pared by 1 base and J by 5 bases, with 14 bases between. Method: immunoSEQ multiplex PCR; TCRdb's copy keeps in-frame clones and lacks some. The data hold approximately 80,000 clones, with roughly 88% observed a single time. The sequence was obtained from an adult in good health. The chain joins TRBV4-3 to TRBJ1-2; D ambiguous. The starting material was peripheral blood, obtained on day 0 of MenACWY control vaccination. The CDR3 nucleotides read TGCGCCAGCAGCCAAGCGGCCTCCGGAGGGTATGGCTACACCTTC. Protein: CASSQAASGGYGYTF.